These 10 T cell receptor beta chains were sequenced from one sample in a study of response to subunit inactivated influenza vaccine. TCRdb analysed the RT-PCR reads with MiXCR anew, one entry per CDR3 protein. The data show 650,000 to 800,000 distinct CDR3 sequences, around 13% seen once. This material consisted of PBMCs from blood, taken 14 days before vaccination. The receptors here all came from a man in his fifties who received an inactivated influenza vaccine.

This clonotype has a handful of counts. The chain is built from TRBV12-3 or TRBV12-4 and TRBJ1-1; no reliable D call. The germline V and J ends were trimmed by 7 bases and 5 bases, with 14 bases remaining between them. CDR3 size: 13 residues. CDR3 in amino acids: CASNTLVATEAFF. CDR3 coding DNA: TGTGCCAGCAATACCCTAGTTGCGACTGAAGCTTTCTTT.

This clonotype came up many times. The chain is built from TRBV29-1 and TRBJ2-1, with D possibly TRBD1 on 6 matching bases. Between the trimmed V and J ends, which lost 6 bases and 15 bases, there was a span of 18 bases. Looked up from germline, CDR1 is SQVTM and CDR2 is ANQGSEA. The CDR3 extends over 11 amino acids. The CDR3 protein is CSVRDTAQGFF. The CDR3 DNA follows: TGCAGCGTCCGGGACACTGCACAGGGGTTCTTC.

Many counts were recorded for this clonotype. V is TRBV12-3 or TRBV12-4 and J is TRBJ1-5; 9 nucleotides match TRBD1. J was trimmed by 6 bases and V by 2 bases; bases with no gene match: 2. The length of the CDR3 is 14 residues. CDR3 bases: TGTGCCAGCAGTTTAAGACAGGGGGTTCAGCCCCAGCATTTT. Translating it yields CASSLRQGVQPQHF.

In this sample, this clonotype turned up many times. The rearrangement uses TRBV7-2 and TRBJ1-1, with D uncertain. Germline V gene lookup returns CDR1 SGHTA and CDR2 FQGNSA. V gave up 5 bases and J gave up 5 bases, with 18 bases separating them. CDR3 length: 15 residues. This CDR3 is CASSPVTGGRTEAFF. Written as DNA, the CDR3 is TGTGCCAGCAGCCCAGTGACTGGAGGGCGAACTGAAGCTTTCTTT.

This rearrangement joins TRBV20-1 to TRBJ2-7; D not certain. The CDR3 contains 9 residues. In germline, CDR1 is DFQATT, CDR2 SNEGSKA (reference sequence). The CDR3 loop is CRTGVEQYF. CDR3 coding DNA: TGCAGGACTGGGGTTGAGCAGTACTTC.

This chain uses TRBV5-5 with TRBJ2-7; the D is unclear. CDR3 length: 12 amino acids. V was clipped by 8 bases and J by 6 bases, with 15 bases between them. Germline V gene sequence: CDR1 SGHKS, CDR2 YYEKEE (reference sequence). The CDR3 bases are TGTGCCAGGAGCCCTGCACTCGGCGAGCAGTACTTC. Translating gives CARSPALGEQYF.

This clonotype was seen a few times. CDR3 protein: CASSYSPGQGASGELFF. For the CDR3, the DNA is TGTGCCAGCAGTTACTCTCCGGGACAGGGGGCGTCCGGGGAGCTGTTTTTT. The chain employs TRBV6-5 and TRBJ2-2; 12 bases match TRBD1. The germline CDR1 and CDR2 sequences are MNHEY and SVGAGI. This CDR3 has 17 residues. J was trimmed by 6 bases and V by 0 bases; bases with no gene match: 5.

This clonotype was recorded a few times. The chain employs TRBV5-4 and TRBJ1-6; TRBD1 agrees at 9 bases. CDR1 SGHNT and CDR2 YYREEE come from the germline V gene (reference sequence). This CDR3 has 15 amino acids. J gave up 9 bases and V 2 bases, and 6 bases lay outside the gene matches. The CDR3 DNA is TGTGCCAGCAGCTTAGCCGGGACAGGGTCTTCACCCCTCCACTTT. Its translation: CASSLAGTGSSPLHF.

CDR3 in DNA: TGTGCCAGCCACAACTGGAGCTCCTATAATTCACCCCTCCACTTT. It is translated as CASHNWSSYNSPLHF. The chain carries TRBV6-1 and TRBJ1-6; D ambiguous. The CDR3 covers 15 residues. Germline V lookup: CDR1 MNHNS, CDR2 SASEGT. Trimming removed 8 bases at V and 0 bases at J, with 11 bases between.

J is TRBJ2-5 and V is TRBV20-1, with D tentatively TRBD1 or TRBD2 (5 bases each). The CDR3 sequence is 12 residues long. The V and J ends lost 4 bases and 3 bases respectively, with 9 bases between them. Germline CDR1 reads DFQATT; CDR2 reads SNEGSKA (reference sequence). DNA of the CDR3: TGCAGTGCTATCGGGACCAAAGAGACCCAGTACTTC. It is translated as CSAIGTKETQYF.